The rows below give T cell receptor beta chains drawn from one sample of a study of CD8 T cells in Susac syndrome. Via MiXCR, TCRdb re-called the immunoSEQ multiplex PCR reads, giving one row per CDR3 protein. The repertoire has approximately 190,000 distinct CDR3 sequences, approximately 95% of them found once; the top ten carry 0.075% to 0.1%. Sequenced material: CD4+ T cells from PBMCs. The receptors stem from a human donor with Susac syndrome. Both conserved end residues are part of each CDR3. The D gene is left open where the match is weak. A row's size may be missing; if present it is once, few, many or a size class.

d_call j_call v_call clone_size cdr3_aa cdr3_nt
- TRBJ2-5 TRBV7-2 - CASTLRVQETQYF TGTGCCAGCACCCTTAGAGTTCAAGAGACCCAGTACTTC
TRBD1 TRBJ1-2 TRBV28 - CASTIRQGTSTNYGYTF TGTGCCAGCACCATAAGACAGGGTACAAGCACGAACTATGGCTACACCTTC
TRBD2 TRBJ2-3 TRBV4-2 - CASSRRLAGETDTQYF TGTGCCAGCAGCCGCCGACTAGCGGGGGAAACAGATACGCAGTATTTT
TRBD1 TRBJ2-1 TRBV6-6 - CASSYPGTGPYNEQFF TGTGCCAGCAGTTACCCCGGGACAGGGCCCTACAATGAGCAGTTCTTC
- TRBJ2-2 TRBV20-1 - CSATRSNSNTGELFF TGCAGTGCCACCCGGTCCAACTCGAACACCGGGGAGCTGTTTTTT
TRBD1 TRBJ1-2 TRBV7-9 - CASSLPGQGTRYTF TGTGCCAGCAGCTTACCGGGACAGGGGACCCGCTACACCTTC
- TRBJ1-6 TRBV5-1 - CASSLDSSVNSPLHF TGCGCCAGCAGCCTGGACAGTTCAGTAAACTCACCCCTCCACTTT
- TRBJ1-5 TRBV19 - CASTPPGVYQPQHF TGTGCCAGTACCCCGCCAGGGGTGTATCAGCCCCAGCATTTT
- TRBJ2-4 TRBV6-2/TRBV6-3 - CASSYRGLAKNIQYF TGTGCCAGCAGTTACCGGGGACTAGCCAAAAACATTCAGTACTTC
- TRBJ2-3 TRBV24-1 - CATSDFTTDTQYF TGTGCCACCAGTGATTTCACCACAGATACGCAGTATTTT
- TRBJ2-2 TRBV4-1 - CASSQEESNTGELFF TGCGCCAGCAGCCAAGAAGAGAGCAACACCGGGGAGCTGTTTTTT
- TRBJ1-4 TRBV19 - CASSILSGSEKLFF TGTGCCAGTAGTATTTTGTCGGGAAGTGAAAAACTGTTTTTT
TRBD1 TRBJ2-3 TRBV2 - CASSADRRSTDTQYF TGTGCCAGCAGCGCGGACAGGCGTAGCACAGATACGCAGTATTTT
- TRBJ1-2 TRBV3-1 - CASSHDGTSLSNYGYTF TGTGCCAGCAGCCATGATGGGACATCTCTCTCTAACTATGGCTACACCTTC
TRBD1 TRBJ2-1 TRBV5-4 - CASSVDPGRTGNNEQFF TGTGCCAGCAGCGTCGATCCCGGTCGGACAGGGAACAATGAGCAGTTCTTC
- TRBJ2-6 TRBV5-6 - CASSLGGTNVLTF TGTGCCAGCAGCTTGGGGGGTACCAACGTCCTGACTTTC
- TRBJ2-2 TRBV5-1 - CASSLRARNTGELFF TGCGCCAGCAGCTTGCGAGCTCGGAACACCGGGGAGCTGTTTTTT
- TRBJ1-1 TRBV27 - CASSSDWNTEAFF TGTGCCAGCAGTTCGGACTGGAACACTGAAGCTTTCTTT
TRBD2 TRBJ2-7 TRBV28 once CASSLGRGRQYF TGTGCCAGCAGTTTAGGGAGGGGTCGGCAGTACTTC